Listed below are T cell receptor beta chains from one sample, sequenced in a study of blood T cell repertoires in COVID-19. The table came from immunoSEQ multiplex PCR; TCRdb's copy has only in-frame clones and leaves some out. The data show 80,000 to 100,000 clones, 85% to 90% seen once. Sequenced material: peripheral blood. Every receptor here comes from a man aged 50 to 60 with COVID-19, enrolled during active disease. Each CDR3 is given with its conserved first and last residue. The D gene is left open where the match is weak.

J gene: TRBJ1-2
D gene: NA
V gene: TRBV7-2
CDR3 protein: CASSLERVVAYGYTF

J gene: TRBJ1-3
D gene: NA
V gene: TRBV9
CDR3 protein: CASSQAAGAGNTIYF

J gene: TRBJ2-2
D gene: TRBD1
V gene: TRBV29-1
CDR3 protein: CSGRTGTGNTGELFF

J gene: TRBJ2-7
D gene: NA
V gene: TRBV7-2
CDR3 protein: CASSSTYEQYF

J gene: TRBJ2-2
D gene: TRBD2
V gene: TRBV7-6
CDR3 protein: CASSRRAGRNTGELFF

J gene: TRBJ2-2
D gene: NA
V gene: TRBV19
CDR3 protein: CASNYGVGTGELFF

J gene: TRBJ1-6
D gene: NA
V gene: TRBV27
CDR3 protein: CASSFRGDSPLHF

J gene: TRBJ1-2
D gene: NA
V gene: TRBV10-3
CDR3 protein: CAIKVGGLGGYTF

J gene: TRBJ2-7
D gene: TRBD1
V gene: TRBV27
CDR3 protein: CASSFVQGPYEQYF

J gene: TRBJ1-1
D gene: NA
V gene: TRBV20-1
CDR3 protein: CSASGSSVNTEAFF

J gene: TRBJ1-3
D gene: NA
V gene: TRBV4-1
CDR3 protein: CASSRNPQSGAGNTIYF

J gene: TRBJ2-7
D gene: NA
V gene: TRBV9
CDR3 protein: CASSVAGSGSTSAEQYF

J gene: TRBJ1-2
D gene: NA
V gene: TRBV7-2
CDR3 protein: CASSSDRWSSGGYTF

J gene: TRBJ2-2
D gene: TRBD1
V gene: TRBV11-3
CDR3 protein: CASSAGQGTGITGELFF

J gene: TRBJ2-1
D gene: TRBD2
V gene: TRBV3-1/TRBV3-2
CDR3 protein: CASSLRLAVGEQFF

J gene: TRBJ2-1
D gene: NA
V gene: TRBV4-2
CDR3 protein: CASSPDRTYNEQFF

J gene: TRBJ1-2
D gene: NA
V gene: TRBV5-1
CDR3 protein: CASSLTGQDNYGYTF

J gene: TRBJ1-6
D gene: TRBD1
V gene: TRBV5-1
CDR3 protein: CASSLEGAGTNSPLHF

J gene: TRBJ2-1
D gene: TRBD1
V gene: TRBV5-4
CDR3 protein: CASSGGLGGQGAFTYNEQFF

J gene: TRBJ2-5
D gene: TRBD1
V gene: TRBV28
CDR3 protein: CASRDRGQETQYF

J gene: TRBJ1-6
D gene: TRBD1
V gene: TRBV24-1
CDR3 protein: CATNYRGRTYNSPLHF

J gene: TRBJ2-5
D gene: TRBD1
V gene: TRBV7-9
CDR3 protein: CASSSGTVSGETQYF

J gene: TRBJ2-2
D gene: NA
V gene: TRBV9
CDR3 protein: CASSVGLATGELFF

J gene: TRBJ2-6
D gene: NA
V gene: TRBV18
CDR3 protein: CASSPAGAANVLTF

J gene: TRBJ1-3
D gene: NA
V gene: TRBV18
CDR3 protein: CASSPSTGSGNTIYF

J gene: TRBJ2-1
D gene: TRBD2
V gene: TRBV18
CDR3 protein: CASSPPGTGGEQFF